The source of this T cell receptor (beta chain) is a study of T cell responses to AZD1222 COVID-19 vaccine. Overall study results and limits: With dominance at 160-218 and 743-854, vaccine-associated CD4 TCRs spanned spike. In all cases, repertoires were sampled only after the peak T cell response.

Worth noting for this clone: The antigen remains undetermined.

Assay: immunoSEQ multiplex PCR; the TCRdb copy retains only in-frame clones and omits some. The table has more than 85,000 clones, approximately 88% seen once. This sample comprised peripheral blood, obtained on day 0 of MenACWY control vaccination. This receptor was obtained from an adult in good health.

For the CDR3, the DNA is TGCGCCAGCAGCCATCTTTGGGGGGCCGAGTACGAGCAGTACTTC. Translation gives CASSHLWGAEYEQYF. This rearrangement joins TRBV4-1 to TRBJ2-7; the D call may be TRBD1 or TRBD2 (6 bases each). There are 15 residues in the CDR3. Germline CDR1 is MGHRA and CDR2 is YSYEKL. V was trimmed by 3 bases and J by 4 bases, leaving 16 bases between them.